These 3 T cell receptor beta chains share one sample of origin, sequenced in a study of T-cell reconstitution after alpha-beta-depleted transplantation in children. The authors prepared the TCRbeta library with unique molecular identifiers. TCRdb re-analysed the PCR reads in MiXCR, keeping a single row per CDR3 protein. This table holds about 350,000 distinct CDR3 sequences, 15% to 20% found once. This material consisted of PBMCs, mostly from graft donor cells, taken 360 days after TCRalphabeta/CD19-depleted stem cell transplant. These TCRs come from a male patient aged 2-9 years who had a stem cell transplant for acute lymphoblastic leukemia, so the T cells may come from the graft donor.

The chain links TRBV6-1 to TRBJ1-5; tentatively, D is TRBD1 (5 bases). Looked up from germline, CDR1 is MNHNS and CDR2 is SASEGT. The ends were cut back, 6 bases at V and 11 bases at J, with 17 bases in the middle. The CDR3 contains 13 residues. CDR3 in amino acids: CASSRDSAAAQHF. For the CDR3, the DNA is TGTGCCAGCAGCAGAGACAGTGCCGCAGCCCAGCATTTT.

The J gene is TRBJ2-3, the V gene TRBV4-3, with 10 bases that match TRBD2. This CDR3 is built from 17 residues. The J segment lost 1 base and the V segment lost 5 bases, leaving 9 bases of the junction unmatched. Germline CDR1 and CDR2: LGHNA and YSLEER. CDR3 DNA sequence: TGCGCCAGCAGCGGATCTAGCGGGAGTTGCTGCACAGATACGCAGTATTTT. It encodes CASSGSSGSCCTDTQYF.

A remark on this clonotype: At one of its ends the junction is not consistent with the germline gene, which may arise from a read error. The V and J genes are TRBV6-5 and TRBJ2-4; TRBD1 might be the D (6 bases). Germline CDR1 MNHEY, CDR2 SVGAGI. This CDR3 spans 18 amino acids. The CDR3 region has the DNA TGTGCCAACAGTTACTCCGCCAATGGGGGCGTAGCCAAAAACATTCAGTACTTC. Amino acid sequence: CANSYSANGGVAKNIQYF.